The TCR beta chain described here comes from a study of PD-L1 blockade in urothelial cancer. Looking at the study overall: In the patient group, about 85% of the roughly 29 were males with bladder-origin urothelial cancer. Blood was tested 3 weeks (second dose) and 6 weeks into treatment. General study points: Those with durable benefit had larger increases in tumor-associated blood clones at 3 weeks.

Profiled with immunoSEQ multiplex PCR; TCRdb holds only in-frame clones, not every one. The sample yields 15,000 to 20,000 clones, roughly 90% seen once. A word on this clone: The antigen is undetermined.

Specified time point: pretreatment peripheral blood. The ends lost 0 bases at V and 0 bases at J; junction bases unmatched: 2. The CDR3 totals 17 residues. CDR1 is SEHNR, CDR2 FQNEAQ, per germline (reference sequence). The starting material was PBMCs, obtained around atezolizumab (anti-PD-L1) treatment. The rearrangement joins TRBV7-9 to TRBJ2-2; 9 bases are a match to TRBD2. The TCR comes from a man in his sixties or seventies with urothelial cancer. The CDR3 DNA sequence: TGTGCCAGCAGCTTAGCGCGGGGGGGCCCGAACACCGGGGAGCTGTTTTTT. Amino acids: CASSLARGGPNTGELFF.